These T cell receptor beta chains were read from a single sample in a study of T cell responses to AZD1222 COVID-19 vaccine. Sequenced by immunoSEQ multiplex PCR; TCRdb stores in-frame clones only, minus some. The data contain more than 85,000 clones, 70% to 90% of them singletons. The sample in question was peripheral blood, obtained 28 days after the second AZD1222 dose. These receptors were collected from an adult who received the AZD1222 COVID-19 vaccine. CDR3s include the opening cysteine and the closing phenylalanine or tryptophan. Fields, in order: clone size, V gene, D gene, J gene, CDR3 DNA, CDR3 protein. The D gene is left open where the match is weak. Expanded clones are given a class, and other clones once, few, many or no size at all.

clone_size: NA
v_call: TRBV29-1
d_call: TRBD1
j_call: TRBJ1-1
cdr3_nt: TGCAGCGTTGCGGGTACTGAGGGGGCTGACACTGAAGCTTTCTTT
cdr3_aa: CSVAGTEGADTEAFF

clone_size: NA
v_call: TRBV19
d_call: NA
j_call: TRBJ1-2
cdr3_nt: TGTGCCAGTAGCCAACAGGGTTACTCGGGGAACTATGGCTACACCTTC
cdr3_aa: CASSQQGYSGNYGYTF

clone_size: once
v_call: TRBV7-9
d_call: NA
j_call: TRBJ2-5
cdr3_nt: TGTGCCAGCAGCTTAACCCTAGAGACCCAGTACTTC
cdr3_aa: CASSLTLETQYF

clone_size: few
v_call: TRBV3-1/TRBV3-2
d_call: NA
j_call: TRBJ1-2
cdr3_nt: TGTGCCAGCAGCCAAGTGCCAGGTACCGACTACACCTTC
cdr3_aa: CASSQVPGTDYTF

clone_size: once
v_call: TRBV5-8
d_call: NA
j_call: TRBJ1-4
cdr3_nt: TGTGCCAGCAGCTTGAACGGTGAAGGAAAACTGTTTTTT
cdr3_aa: CASSLNGEGKLFF

clone_size: NA
v_call: TRBV5-6
d_call: TRBD1
j_call: TRBJ1-1
cdr3_nt: TGTGCCAGCAGCAGGCGACCCGGGACAGTGAACACTGAAGCTTTCTTT
cdr3_aa: CASSRRPGTVNTEAFF

clone_size: NA
v_call: TRBV19
d_call: NA
j_call: TRBJ2-7
cdr3_nt: TGTGCCAGTAGTATATGGGGTGATAGCTCCTACGAGCAGTACTTC
cdr3_aa: CASSIWGDSSYEQYF

clone_size: once
v_call: TRBV5-4
d_call: NA
j_call: TRBJ2-2
cdr3_nt: TGTGCCAGCAGCTTGGGAGGACCAGGGCGTCTCGGGGAGCTGTTTTTT
cdr3_aa: CASSLGGPGRLGELFF

clone_size: once
v_call: TRBV10-3
d_call: NA
j_call: TRBJ1-5
cdr3_nt: TGTGCCATCAGTGAGTCGTATGTACCGAGGGGGAGCAATCAGCCCCAGCATTTT
cdr3_aa: CAISESYVPRGSNQPQHF

clone_size: NA
v_call: TRBV6-5
d_call: NA
j_call: TRBJ1-3
cdr3_nt: TGTGCCAGCAGTTCGGACAGATACTCTGGAAACACCATATATTTT
cdr3_aa: CASSSDRYSGNTIYF

clone_size: NA
v_call: TRBV6-5
d_call: NA
j_call: TRBJ2-2
cdr3_nt: TGTGCCAGCAGTTACTCGTGGGGGAACACCGGGGAGCTGTTTTTT
cdr3_aa: CASSYSWGNTGELFF